The 14 T cell receptor beta chains in this list originate from one sample, sequenced in a study of identical twins (dated by TCRdb to the mid-2010s). The method behind the library was 5' RACE. Instrument on record: Illumina HiSeq 2000. The raw public reads went through TCRdb reprocessing: fastp at Q25, MiXCR clone calling, in-frame beta chains kept. Each entry is one CDR3 protein sequence, shown with its most common DNA and genes. The sample includes roughly 540,000 distinct CDR3 sequences, with roughly a fifth observed a single time. The ten largest clones represent 0.8% to 1% of the sample. These data were also reused for a study on T cells expressing NK-cell markers.

The specimen was CD4+ T cells sorted from blood. All receptors derive from a woman between 18 and 29 years old in good health.

V gene TRBV5-1 combines with J gene TRBJ2-5; possibly TRBD1 for D (5 bases). There are 14 residues in the CDR3. V was pared by 2 bases and J by 1 base, with 9 bases between. CDR1 is SGHRS, CDR2 YFSETQ, per germline. This CDR3 is CASSFRVVQETQYF. CDR3 coding DNA: TGCGCCAGCAGCTTCAGGGTAGTCCAAGAGACCCAGTACTTC. The complete variable domain, with remaining parts taken from reference TRBV5-1 and TRBJ2-5, reads KAGVTQTPRYLIKTRGQQVTLSCSPISGHRSVSWYQQTPGQGLQFLFEYFSETQRNKGNFPGRFSGRQFSNSRSEMNVSTLELGDSALYLCASSFRVVQETQYFGPGTRLLVL.

The chain couples TRBV20-1 to TRBJ1-4, with 11 nucleotides matching TRBD1. Germline loops: CDR1 DFQATT, CDR2 SNEGSKA (reference sequence). V was pared by 2 bases and J by 8 bases, with 4 bases of the junction left unmatched. The CDR3 sequence is 14 residues long. CDR3 nucleotides: TGCAGTGCTAGACCGGGACAGGGGGGCGAAAAACTGTTTTTT. Amino acid sequence: CSARPGQGGEKLFF.

The rearrangement links TRBV9 to TRBJ1-2; 7 positions agree with TRBD1. Losses at the gene ends were 2 bases for V and 4 bases for J; bases not matched to a gene: 8. There are 15 residues in the CDR3. In germline, CDR1 is SGDLS, CDR2 YYNGEE. CDR3 protein: CASSVEGAAIYGYTF. The CDR3 DNA sequence: TGTGCCAGCAGCGTGGAGGGGGCAGCAATCTATGGCTACACCTTC.

This clonotype came up a few times. The chain joins TRBV15 to TRBJ2-7; weak D call: TRBD2 (5 bases). CDR1 and CDR2 (germline): LNHNV, YYDKDF (reference sequence). V dropped 5 bases and J dropped 6 bases, with 20 bases sitting between them. CDR3 size: 15 residues. The DNA of the CDR3 is TGTGCCACCAGCCCCGAGGGTGATTCCGTCGTCGAGCAGTACTTC. This gives the protein CATSPEGDSVVEQYF.

This chain links TRBV5-1 with TRBJ1-1; D gene uncertain. The germline V gene encodes CDR1 SGHRS and CDR2 YFSETQ. V dropped 9 bases and J dropped 3 bases, with 15 bases sitting between them. The CDR3 contains 13 residues. CDR3 DNA sequence: TGCGCCACCCAACAGAGAAGGGACACTGAAGCTTTCTTT. Its translation: CATQQRRDTEAFF. Combining the CDR3 with reference TRBV5-1 and TRBJ1-1 gives the whole variable domain KAGVTQTPRYLIKTRGQQVTLSCSPISGHRSVSWYQQTPGQGLQFLFEYFSETQRNKGNFPGRFSGRQFSNSRSEMNVSTLELGDSALYLCATQQRRDTEAFFGQGTRLTVV.

The chain is built from TRBV9 and TRBJ2-1; D is undetermined. V lost 3 bases to trimming and J lost 4 bases, with 5 bases between them. CDR1 and CDR2 from the germline V gene are SGDLS and YYNGEE. This CDR3 spans 12 amino acids. CDR3 coding DNA: TGTGCCAGCAGCGGGTTGTACAATGAGCAGTTCTTC. Translation gives CASSGLYNEQFF.

The J gene is TRBJ2-7, the V gene TRBV10-3; weak D call: TRBD1 (6 bases). V was cut by 0 bases and J by 7 bases, with 16 bases left in between. The CDR3 has 15 residues. CDR1 and CDR2 (germline): ENHRY, SYGVKD. The CDR3 is CAISESWAGALEQYF. CDR3 sequence (DNA): TGTGCCATCAGTGAGTCCTGGGCAGGGGCCCTAGAGCAGTACTTC.

CDR3 residues: CASSPRTGREYNEQFF. The DNA of the CDR3 is TGTGCCAGCTCACCTCGGACAGGGCGAGAGTACAATGAGCAGTTCTTC. The chain recombines TRBV18 with TRBJ2-1; 8 bases map to TRBD1. Germline values: CDR1 KGHSH, CDR2 LQKENI. V dropped 3 bases and J dropped 4; count of bases not matched to a gene: 8. There are 16 residues in the CDR3.

The chain couples TRBV5-1 to TRBJ1-1, with 7 nucleotides matching TRBD1. CDR3 length: 15 amino acids. V lost 6 bases, J lost 10 bases, and 18 bases stayed unmatched. Germline V gene sequence: CDR1 SGHRS, CDR2 YFSETQ. The DNA for the CDR3 is TGCGCCAGCACCCAATCCAATTACAGGGGCCCGGGAGCTTTCTTT. Translation gives CASTQSNYRGPGAFF.

This clonotype was counted between two and nine times. This sequence joins TRBV20-1 and TRBJ1-1; D is undetermined. Germline loops: CDR1 DFQATT, CDR2 SNEGSKA (reference sequence). CDR3 size: 13 residues. V was cut by 6 bases and J by 2 bases, with 13 bases left in between. CDR3: CSATRGINTEAFF. In DNA, the CDR3 is TGCAGTGCCACGCGTGGCATAAACACTGAAGCTTTCTTT.

The chain has TRBV25-1 and TRBJ2-5, with D possibly matching TRBD1 (8 bases). The CDR3 sequence is 13 residues long. The ends were cut back, 6 bases at V and 5 bases at J, with 13 bases in the middle. Germline V gene lookup returns CDR1 MGHDK and CDR2 SYGVNS. The CDR3 loop reads CASRQGGIETQYF. The CDR3 DNA follows: TGTGCCAGCAGACAGGGGGGGATTGAGACCCAGTACTTC.

The chain is built from TRBV27 and TRBJ1-2; possible D gene TRBD1, 5 bases. The V and J ends lost 5 bases and 7 bases respectively, with 20 bases between them. CDR1 is MNHEY, CDR2 SMNVEV, per germline (reference sequence). CDR3 length: 15 amino acids. CDR3 sequence: CASSRRDSGGIGYTF. The CDR3 region has the DNA TGTGCCAGCAGTAGAAGGGACTCGGGGGGAATTGGCTACACCTTC.

V usage is TRBV10-3 and J usage is TRBJ2-3, with a possible D match to TRBD1 (5 bases). Germline V gene lookup returns CDR1 ENHRY and CDR2 SYGVKD. V lost 8 bases and J lost 2, with 14 bases in between. The CDR3 contains 14 residues. CDR3 nucleotide sequence: TGTGCCATCCAGGGCGGTGTCGACACAGATACGCAGTATTTT. Translation: CAIQGGVDTDTQYF.

This clonotype was observed at least ten times. The rearrangement uses TRBV5-1 and TRBJ1-2; 8 bases line up with TRBD1. Per the germline V gene, CDR1 is SGHRS and CDR2 is YFSETQ. The V gene end was trimmed by 3 bases and the J gene end by 4 bases; junction bases not matched to a gene: 14. CDR3 length: 17 residues. The CDR3 loop is CASSSTGAAFETYGYTF. DNA of the CDR3: TGCGCCAGCAGCTCGACAGGGGCCGCCTTTGAAACCTATGGCTACACCTTC.